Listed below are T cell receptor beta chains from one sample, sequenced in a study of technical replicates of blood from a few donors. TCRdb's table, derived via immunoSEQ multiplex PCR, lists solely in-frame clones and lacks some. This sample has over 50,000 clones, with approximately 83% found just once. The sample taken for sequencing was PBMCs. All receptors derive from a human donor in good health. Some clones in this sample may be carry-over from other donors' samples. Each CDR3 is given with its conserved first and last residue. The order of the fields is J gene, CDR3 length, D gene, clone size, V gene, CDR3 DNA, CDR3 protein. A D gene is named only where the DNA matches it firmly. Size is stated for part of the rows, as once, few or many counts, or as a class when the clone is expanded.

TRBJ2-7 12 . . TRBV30 TGTGCCTGGAGCCAGGAATCCTACGAGCAGTACTTC CAWSQESYEQYF
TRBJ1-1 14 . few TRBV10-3 TGTGCCATCAGTGTCGGGACTGAGACCACTGAAGCTTTCTTT CAISVGTETTEAFF
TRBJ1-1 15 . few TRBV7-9 TGTGCCAGCAGCTTGCCCAGGGGATTGAACACTGAAGCTTTCTTT CASSLPRGLNTEAFF
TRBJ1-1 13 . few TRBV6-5 TGTGCCAGCAGCCGACAGAAGGGGACTGAAGCTTTCTTT CASSRQKGTEAFF
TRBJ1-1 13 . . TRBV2 TGTGCCAGGGCCAGGGGAATAAACACTGAAGCTTTCTTT CARARGINTEAFF
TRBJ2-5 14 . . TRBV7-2 TGTGCCAGCAGCTTAGCAGCGGCATCTGGGACCCAGTACTTC CASSLAAASGTQYF
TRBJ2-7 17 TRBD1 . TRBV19 TGTGCCAGCCCGAACCGGGACAGGGGCAGGAGCTCCTACGAGCAGTACTTC CASPNRDRGRSSYEQYF
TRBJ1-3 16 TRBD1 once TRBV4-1 TGCGCCAGCAGCGCAGCTGGCCGGGACAGGGGAAACACCATATATTTT CASSAAGRDRGNTIYF
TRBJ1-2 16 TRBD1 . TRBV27 TGTGCCAGCAGTTCCCGGACAGGTTTAACTAACTATGGCTACACCTTC CASSSRTGLTNYGYTF
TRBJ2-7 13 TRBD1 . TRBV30 TGTGCCTGGGACCAGGACAGGGCCTACGAGCAGTACTTC CAWDQDRAYEQYF
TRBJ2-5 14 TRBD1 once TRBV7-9 TGTGCCAGCAGCTCTACAGGGGGCGGAGAGACCCAGTACTTC CASSSTGGGETQYF
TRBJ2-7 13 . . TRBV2 TGTGCCAGCAGTGCCGGACAGAGCGGAGAGCAGTACTTC CASSAGQSGEQYF
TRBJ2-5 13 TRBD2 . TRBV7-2 TGTGCCAGCAGCTCGGGACTAGCGGGGGGGGATTACTTC CASSSGLAGGDYF
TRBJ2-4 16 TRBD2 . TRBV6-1 TGTGCCAGCAGTGGCCGACTAGCGGGAACCAAAAACATTCAGTACTTC CASSGRLAGTKNIQYF
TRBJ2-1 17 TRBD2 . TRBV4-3 TGCGCCAGCAGCCAAGAGTGGGGACTAGCGGGAGTTGGTGAGCAGTTCTTC CASSQEWGLAGVGEQFF
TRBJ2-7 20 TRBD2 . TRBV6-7 TGTGCCAGCAGTTATCCCGAACCGATACTAGCGGGAGCCCTGGGAGGCGAGCAGTACTTC CASSYPEPILAGALGGEQYF
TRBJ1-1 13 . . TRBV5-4 TGTGCCAGCAGCTTGGGACAGTCCGGACGCGCTTTCTTT CASSLGQSGRAFF
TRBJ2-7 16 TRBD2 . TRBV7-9 TGTGCCAGCAGCACTAACTCCGGGACTAGAATTTACGAGCAGTACTTC CASSTNSGTRIYEQYF
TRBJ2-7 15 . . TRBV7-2 TGTGCCAGCAGCTTAGCGGTCGGCGGGGAATACGAGCAGTACTTC CASSLAVGGEYEQYF
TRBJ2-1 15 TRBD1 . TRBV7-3 TGTGCCAGCAGCCCGGGGACAGGGTTGGGCAATGAGCAGTTCTTC CASSPGTGLGNEQFF
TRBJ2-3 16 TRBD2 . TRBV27 TGTGCCAGCAGACCCTTACTAGCGGGGGGTACAGATACGCAGTATTTT CASRPLLAGGTDTQYF
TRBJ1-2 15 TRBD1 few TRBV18 TGTGCCAGCTCACCGACGGGTCAGGGGGCGCTGGGCTACACCTTC CASSPTGQGALGYTF
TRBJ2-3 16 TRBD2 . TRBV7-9 TGTGCCAGCAGCCCTGGGGCTAGCGGTCTGCTTGATACGCAGTATTTT CASSPGASGLLDTQYF
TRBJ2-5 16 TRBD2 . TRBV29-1 TGCAGCGTCCATAGGGCTTTGCGGGAGGGCCGAGAGACCCAGTACTTC CSVHRALREGRETQYF
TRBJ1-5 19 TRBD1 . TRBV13 TGTGCCAGCAGCTTAGGGGTCTCGAGGGGCCAGGGGGCCAATCAGCCCCAGCATTTT CASSLGVSRGQGANQPQHF
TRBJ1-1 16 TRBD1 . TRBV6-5 TGTGCCAGCAGTTCCGTCCCGGGACAGGGTAACACTGAAGCTTTCTTT CASSSVPGQGNTEAFF
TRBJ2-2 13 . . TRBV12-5 TGTGCTAGTACACCCACGAACACCGGGGAGCTGTTTTTT CASTPTNTGELFF
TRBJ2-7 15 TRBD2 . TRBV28 TGTGCCAGCAGTTTAGGGTCTAGCGGTACGCGCGAGCAGTACTTC CASSLGSSGTREQYF
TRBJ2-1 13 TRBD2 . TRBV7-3 TGTGCCAGCAGTTCGAGCGGGAATAATGAGCAGTTCTTC CASSSSGNNEQFF
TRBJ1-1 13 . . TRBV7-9 TGTGCCAGCAGCTTAAGGGAGGCCCCTGAAGCTTTCTTT CASSLREAPEAFF
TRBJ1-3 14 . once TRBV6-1 TGTGCCAGCACCGAAGGGGGGGCTGGAAACACCATATATTTT CASTEGGAGNTIYF
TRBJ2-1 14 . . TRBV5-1 TGCGCCAGCAGCCTCGTTGGGGGCGAACGGGAGCAGTTCTTC CASSLVGGEREQFF
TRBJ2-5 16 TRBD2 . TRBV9 TGTGCCAGCAGCGTGAGACCGGGGGGGGCACAAGAGACCCAGTACTTC CASSVRPGGAQETQYF
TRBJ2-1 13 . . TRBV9 TGTGCCAGCAGCGTAGCGGCCTACAATGAGCAGTTCTTC CASSVAAYNEQFF
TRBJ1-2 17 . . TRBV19 TGTGCCAGTAGTATAGATCGCCCGGACACAAACCTTTATGGCTACACCTTC CASSIDRPDTNLYGYTF
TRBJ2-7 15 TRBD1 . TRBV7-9 TGTGCCAGCAGCCAGGGACAGGGGAGGTCTCGCGAGCAGTACTTC CASSQGQGRSREQYF
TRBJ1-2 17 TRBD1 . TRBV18 TGTGCCAGCTCACCGACTGTAGGGGGCCAGTCTTCCAATGGCTACACCTTC CASSPTVGGQSSNGYTF
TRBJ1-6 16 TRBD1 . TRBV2 TGTGCCAGCAGAGAAGGGGTCCGAGACAGGGGGTCACCCCTCCACTTT CASREGVRDRGSPLHF
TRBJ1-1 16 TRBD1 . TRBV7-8 TGTGCCAGCAGCTGGGGGTCAGGGGGCCTGAACACTGAAGCTTTCTTT CASSWGSGGLNTEAFF
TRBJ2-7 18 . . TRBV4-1 TGCGCCAGCAGCCAAGATCCCCTGCCCATACCCAGCTCCTACGAGCAGTACTTC CASSQDPLPIPSSYEQYF
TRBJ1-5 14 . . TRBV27 TGTGCCAGCAGAAAGGGGGGGGGCAATCAGCCCCAGCATTTT CASRKGGGNQPQHF